This T cell receptor beta chain was retrieved from a study of blood T cell repertoires in COVID-19. Turning to the study itself: There were acute and convalescent COVID-19 samples, and they came from the United States, Italy and Spain. T cells, B-cell-depleted T cells, or PBMCs supplied cDNA or gDNA.

This clone occurred a few times. The CDR3 extends over 13 amino acids. Germline-derived CDR1 and CDR2 are LNHDA and SQIVND (reference sequence). Between the trimmed V and J ends, which lost 0 bases and 7 bases, there was a span of 9 bases. Produced via immunoSEQ multiplex PCR; TCRdb's table is partial and in-frame only. Here the sample spans about 240,000 clones, 82% being singletons. This receptor was obtained from a woman aged 55-70 years with active or convalescent COVID-19. The J gene is TRBJ1-2, the V gene TRBV19; no clear D. The specimen sequenced was peripheral blood. The CDR3 region is CASSIDLFGGYTF. In DNA form, the CDR3 reads TGTGCCAGTAGTATAGATCTATTCGGTGGCTACACCTTC. Based on the CDR3 plus reference TRBV19 and TRBJ1-2, the full variable domain is DGGITQSPKYLFRKEGQNVTLSCEQNLNHDAMYWYRQDPGQGLRLIYYSQIVNDFQKGDIAEGYSVSREKKESFPLTVTSAQKNPTAFYLCASSIDLFGGYTFGSGTRLTVV.